Presented here are 28 T cell receptor beta chains from one specimen sequenced in a study of type 1 regulatory T cells. The antigens of these receptors remain unknown. Each CDR3 protein gets one entry after TCRdb re-called the reads with MiXCR. The sample lists roughly 62,000 distinct CDR3 sequences, roughly two thirds occurring once. Input material: cultured non-Tr1 T cells, either the whole culture or a sorted T cell fraction (not recorded which). The receptor source for this set is a human donor in good health.

This rearrangement joins TRBV7-6 to TRBJ2-5; 10 bases agree with TRBD2. From germline, CDR1 is SGHVS and CDR2 FNYEAQ. The CDR3 totals 15 residues. Trimming cost V 6 bases and J 5 bases; bases outside gene matches: 9. CDR3 region: CASSRTSGFGETQYF. The CDR3 DNA reads as TGTGCCAGCAGTCGGACTAGCGGATTCGGGGAGACCCAGTACTTC.

This clonotype is a singleton in its sample. The chain combines TRBV6-6 with TRBJ2-2, with D perhaps matching TRBD1 or TRBD2 (6 bases each). The CDR3 length is 13 residues. Germline V gives CDR1 MNHNY, CDR2 SVGAGI (reference sequence). V was shortened by 8 bases and J by 6 bases, with 13 bases between the two germline ends. The CDR3 protein is CASQSEGAGELFF. The CDR3 DNA reads TGTGCCAGCCAGTCGGAGGGGGCCGGGGAGCTGTTTTTT.

The rearrangement joins TRBV12-3 or TRBV12-4 to TRBJ1-1; possibly TRBD1 for D (5 bases). The CDR3 is made up of 16 amino acids. Trimming pared 5 bases from V and 5 bases from J, leaving 21 bases between. In DNA form, the CDR3 reads TGTGCCAGCAGTCTCCGGCTCGAGGGGCTTTATACTGAAGCTTTCTTT. This encodes CASSLRLEGLYTEAFF.

The rearrangement links TRBV2 to TRBJ1-4; D not certain. The V and J ends lost 7 bases and 6 bases respectively, with 9 bases between them. CDR1 SNHLY and CDR2 FYNNEI come from the germline V gene. This CDR3 is 12 amino acids long. The CDR3 sequence: CASTFADEKLFF. The CDR3 nucleotides are TGTGCCAGCACTTTCGCAGATGAAAAACTGTTTTTT.

The rearrangement links TRBV12-3 or TRBV12-4 to TRBJ2-1; D gene uncertain. CDR3 size: 12 residues. The germline V and J ends were trimmed by 2 bases and 6 bases, with 5 bases remaining between them. DNA for the CDR3: TGTGCCAGCAGTTTATGGCCCAATGAGCAGTTCTTC. This encodes CASSLWPNEQFF.

The chain has TRBV7-6 and TRBJ2-1; 8 nucleotides align to TRBD2. Looked up from germline, CDR1 is SGHVS and CDR2 is FNYEAQ. This CDR3 comprises 12 residues. With 5 bases clipped from V and 9 bases from J, the junction kept 3 bases outside the gene matches. CDR3 nucleotide sequence: TGTGCCAGCAGCCGGGGGGGTGGTGAGCAGTTCTTC. Translated, it gives CASSRGGGEQFF.

This clonotype has just a few counts. The junction shows a germline mismatch at one end, possibly a read error. V is TRBV20-1 and J is TRBJ2-3; D may correspond to TRBD1 or TRBD2 (5 bases each). This CDR3 is built from 15 residues. The germline V gene has CDR1 DFQATT and CDR2 SNEGSKA (reference sequence). The CDR3 spells CSASTPGISTDTQYF. CDR3 in DNA: TGTAGTGCTAGCACCCCAGGGATTTCGACAGATACGCAGTATTTT.

A few counts support this clonotype. V usage is TRBV7-9 and J usage is TRBJ2-3, with D tentatively TRBD2 (6 bases). The ends were cut back, 1 base at V and 1 base at J, with 12 bases in the middle. Per germline, CDR1 SEHNR and CDR2 FQNEAQ (reference sequence). The CDR3 contains 16 residues. CDR3 coding DNA: TGTGCCAGCAGCTTAGGGGAGGTCCCCGGCACAGATACGCAGTATTTT. Residues: CASSLGEVPGTDTQYF.

The chain joins TRBV5-6 to TRBJ1-5; TRBD1 matches at 8 bases. This CDR3 has 14 amino acids. The V gene end was trimmed by 3 bases and the J gene end by 5 bases; junction bases not matched to a gene: 4. The V gene's germline CDR1 is SGHDT and CDR2 YYEEEE. Here the CDR3 reads CASSSGTGYQPQHF. DNA for the CDR3: TGTGCCAGCAGCTCCGGGACAGGATATCAGCCCCAGCATTTT.

The V and J genes are TRBV24-1 and TRBJ2-1, with D possibly being TRBD2 (6 bases). V was trimmed by 6 bases and J by 3 bases, leaving 8 bases between them. In germline, CDR1 is KGHDR, CDR2 SFDVKD. The CDR3 loop spans 13 amino acids. CDR3 residues: CATSISGYNEQFF. Here the CDR3 DNA reads TGTGCCACCAGTATTAGCGGCTACAATGAGCAGTTCTTC.

The CDR3 loop reads CASSWTESSYEQYF. The CDR3 DNA sequence: TGCGCCAGCAGCTGGACAGAGTCCTCCTACGAGCAGTACTTC. J is TRBJ2-7 and V is TRBV5-1; a weak D match, TRBD1 (6 bases). V dropped 3 bases and J dropped 0 bases, with 10 bases sitting between them. The germline V gene has CDR1 SGHRS and CDR2 YFSETQ. The CDR3 loop spans 14 amino acids.

The chain couples TRBV15 to TRBJ2-1; D remains unclear. Between the trimmed V and J ends, which lost 1 base and 9 bases, there was a span of 19 bases. Per the germline V gene, CDR1 is LNHNV and CDR2 is YYDKDF (reference sequence). The CDR3 length is 16 residues. The CDR3 protein is CATSRVGVSLLTEQFF. The CDR3 DNA follows: TGTGCCACCAGCAGAGTTGGCGTTAGCTTACTCACTGAGCAGTTCTTC.

The rearrangement joins TRBV5-1 to TRBJ2-4, with D possibly TRBD1 on 7 matching bases. Germline V lookup: CDR1 SGHRS, CDR2 YFSETQ. V lost 1 base and J lost 8, with 13 bases in between. This CDR3 is built from 14 residues. CDR3 bases: TGCGCCAGCAGCTTGTCCAGGGGGGTGGACATTCAGTACTTC. This codes for CASSLSRGVDIQYF.

This chain joins TRBV19 and TRBJ1-2; D call uncertain. Trimming took 7 bases from V and 5 from J, leaving 17 bases between them. CDR1 and CDR2 from the germline V gene are LNHDA and SQIVND (reference sequence). The CDR3 is made up of 14 amino acids. DNA of the CDR3: TGTGCCAGTACCCTAGGGAGATACAGTTATGGCTACACCTTC. The encoded protein is CASTLGRYSYGYTF.

The table lists this clonotype with a few counts. V is TRBV6-5 and J is TRBJ1-1, with D possibly TRBD1 on 5 matching bases. The V end was cut by 4 bases, the J end by 5 bases, with 14 bases between. Germline V gene data show CDR1 as MNHEY and CDR2 as SVGAGI. The CDR3 length is 14 residues. CDR3 protein: CASSSRFGATEAFF. CDR3 nucleotide sequence: TGTGCCAGCAGTTCCCGGTTCGGGGCGACTGAAGCTTTCTTT.

The chain uses TRBV3-1 and TRBJ2-7; the match to TRBD1 covers 9 bases. This CDR3 comprises 14 residues. The ends lost 3 bases at V and 4 bases at J; junction bases unmatched: 4. From germline, CDR1 is LGHDT and CDR2 YNNKEL (reference sequence). As DNA, the CDR3 is TGTGCCAGCAGCCAGGCCGGGACAGGGTACGAGCAGTACTTC. This codes for CASSQAGTGYEQYF.

The chain has TRBV12-3 or TRBV12-4 and TRBJ1-4; no clear D gene. The CDR3 runs 15 residues. Trimming left V 3 bases short and J 7 bases short, with 15 bases between. CDR3 region: CASSFKGLLAEKLFF. CDR3 DNA: TGTGCCAGCAGTTTTAAAGGATTACTCGCTGAAAAACTGTTTTTT.

V is TRBV20-1 and J is TRBJ2-3; TRBD1 or TRBD2 may be the D gene (5 bases each). Trimming removed 0 bases at V and 3 bases at J, with 13 bases between. Germline values: CDR1 DFQATT, CDR2 SNEGSKA (reference sequence). This CDR3 comprises 15 residues. CDR3 protein: CSARDTAWGTDTQYF. CDR3 nucleotides: TGCAGTGCTAGAGACACGGCTTGGGGGACAGATACGCAGTATTTT.

In its sample, this clonotype was seen once. The rearrangement links TRBV4-1 to TRBJ1-2; 9 positions match TRBD1. The trim removed 0 bases at V and 8 bases at J, leaving 13 bases unmatched. The germline CDR1 and CDR2 sequences are MGHRA and YSYEKL. This CDR3 spans 17 amino acids. CDR3 nucleotide sequence: TGCGCCAGCAGCCAAGAATTCGGGCTAGAGGACAGGGGCGGCTACACCTTC. It specifies CASSQEFGLEDRGGYTF.

A note on this clonotype: An end of the junction does not agree with germline; a read error may underlie this. The chain recombines TRBV7-8 with TRBJ2-1; the match to TRBD2 covers 14 bases. The CDR3 loop spans 16 amino acids. From germline, CDR1 is SGHVS and CDR2 FQNEAQ. The CDR3 DNA is TGTGCCAGCAGCACGGGGACTAGCGGGAGTAAGAATGAGAAGTTCTTC. Translated, it gives CASSTGTSGSKNEKFF. Filled out from reference TRBV7-8 and TRBJ2-1, the complete variable domain reads GAGVSQSPRYKVAKRGQDVALRCDPISGHVSLFWYQQALGQGPEFLTYFQNEAQLDKSGLPSDRFFAERPEGSVSTLKIQRTQQEDSAVYLCASSTGTSGSKNEKFFGPGTRLTVL.

This chain links TRBV6-6 with TRBJ2-7, with 9 nucleotides matching TRBD2. V lost 0 bases, J lost 4 bases, and 16 bases stayed unmatched. The CDR3 has 19 residues. The germline V gene has CDR1 MNHNY and CDR2 SVGAGI (reference sequence). The CDR3 bases are TGTGCCAGCAGTTACTCGTTACCTAGCGGGACCCCCACGCCTTACGAGCAGTACTTC. Translation gives CASSYSLPSGTPTPYEQYF.

This clonotype was seen only a few times. V usage is TRBV6-5 and J usage is TRBJ1-3; no definite D call. The germline V gene has CDR1 MNHEY and CDR2 SVGAGI. Trimming cost V 4 bases and J 0 bases, with 25 bases left between them. The CDR3 spans 20 residues. CDR3 protein: CASSLFGWPSSLSSGNTIYF. CDR3 bases: TGTGCCAGCAGTTTGTTTGGGTGGCCGAGCAGTCTGTCCTCTGGAAACACCATATATTTT.

V gene TRBV5-4 combines with J gene TRBJ2-5, with a tentative D call TRBD2 (5 bases). V was cut by 4 bases and J by 2 bases, with 12 bases left in between. Germline values: CDR1 SGHNT, CDR2 YYREEE (reference sequence). CDR3 length: 14 residues. CDR3 nucleotides: TGTGCCAGCAGCCGGCGGGCCTCTCAAGAGACCCAGTACTTC. Amino acids: CASSRRASQETQYF.

There are a few counts of this clonotype. J is TRBJ2-7 and V is TRBV7-6, with 9 bases matching TRBD1. CDR3 length: 13 amino acids. Per germline, CDR1 SGHVS and CDR2 FNYEAQ. With V trimmed by 5 bases and J by 6 bases, 5 bases remained unmatched. This CDR3 is CASSQGQGAEQYF. In nucleotides, the CDR3 is TGTGCCAGCAGCCAGGGACAGGGAGCCGAGCAGTACTTC. Supplemented by reference TRBV7-6 and TRBJ2-7, the full variable domain reads GAGVSQSPRYKVTKRGQDVALRCDPISGHVSLYWYRQALGQGPEFLTYFNYEAQQDKSGLPNDRFSAERPEGSISTLTIQRTEQRDSAMYRCASSQGQGAEQYFGPGTRLTVT.

The rearrangement joins TRBV5-6 to TRBJ1-2, with a weak D call TRBD1 (5 bases). CDR1 is SGHDT and CDR2 is YYEEEE in the germline V gene. This CDR3 is built from 14 residues. Trimming cost V 1 base and J 4 bases, with 11 bases left between them. CDR3 sequence: CASSLQGSGYGYTF. CDR3 DNA sequence: TGTGCCAGCAGCTTGCAGGGATCGGGCTATGGCTACACCTTC.

The rearrangement joins TRBV7-8 to TRBJ1-5; the D is unclear. The length of the CDR3 is 15 residues. The germline V gene encodes CDR1 SGHVS and CDR2 FQNEAQ. Deletions cut 5 bases from V and 7 bases from J, with 18 bases between. The CDR3 region has the DNA TGTGCCAGCAGCCCGGGTCGGGGTACCGGACAGCCCCAGCATTTT. Translated, it gives CASSPGRGTGQPQHF.

This clonotype was observed a single time. This chain connects TRBV20-1 to TRBJ2-7, with 10 nucleotides matching TRBD2. Germline-derived CDR1 and CDR2 are DFQATT and SNEGSKA (reference sequence). CDR3 length: 18 amino acids. Germline trimming cut 5 bases from V and 2 bases from J; bases unmatched to any gene: 18. The CDR3 coding sequence is TGCAGTGCTCACAGCCTAGGGTCTAGCGGGAGTCTGGCCTACGAGCAGTACTTC. It is translated as CSAHSLGSSGSLAYEQYF.

This clonotype has just a few counts. This chain uses TRBV7-7 with TRBJ2-5, with 9 bases that match TRBD2. CDR1 is SSHAT and CDR2 is FNYEAQ in the germline V gene (reference sequence). The CDR3 runs to 15 residues. The V and J ends lost 5 bases and 5 bases, in that order; junction bases with no gene match: 9. CDR3 sequence (DNA): TGTGCCAGCAGCGCCGGTAGCGGGAGTCGGGAGACCCAGTACTTC. This sequence encodes CASSAGSGSRETQYF.